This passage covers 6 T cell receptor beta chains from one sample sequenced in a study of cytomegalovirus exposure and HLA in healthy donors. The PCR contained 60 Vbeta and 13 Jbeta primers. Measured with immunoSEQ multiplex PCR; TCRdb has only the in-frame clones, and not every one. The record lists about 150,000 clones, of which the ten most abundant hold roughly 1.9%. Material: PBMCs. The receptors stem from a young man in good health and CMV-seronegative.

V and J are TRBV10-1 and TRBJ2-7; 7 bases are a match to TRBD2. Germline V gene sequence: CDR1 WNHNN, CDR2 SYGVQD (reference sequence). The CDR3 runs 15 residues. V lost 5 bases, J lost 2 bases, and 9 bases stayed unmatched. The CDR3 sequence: CASSPASGNAYEQYF. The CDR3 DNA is TGCGCCAGCAGTCCCGCCAGCGGGAATGCCTACGAGCAGTACTTC.

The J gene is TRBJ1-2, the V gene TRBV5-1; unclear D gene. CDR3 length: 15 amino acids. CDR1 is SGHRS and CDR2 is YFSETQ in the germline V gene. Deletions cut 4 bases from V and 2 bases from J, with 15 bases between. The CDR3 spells CASSHELPTNYGYTF. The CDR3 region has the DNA TGCGCCAGCAGCCACGAGCTTCCCACCAACTATGGCTACACCTTC.

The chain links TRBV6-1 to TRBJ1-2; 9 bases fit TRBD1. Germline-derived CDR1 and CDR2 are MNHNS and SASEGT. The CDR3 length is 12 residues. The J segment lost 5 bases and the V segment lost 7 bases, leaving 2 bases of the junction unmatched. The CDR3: CASNGQGYGYTF. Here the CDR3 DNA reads TGTGCCAGCAACGGACAGGGGTATGGCTACACCTTC.

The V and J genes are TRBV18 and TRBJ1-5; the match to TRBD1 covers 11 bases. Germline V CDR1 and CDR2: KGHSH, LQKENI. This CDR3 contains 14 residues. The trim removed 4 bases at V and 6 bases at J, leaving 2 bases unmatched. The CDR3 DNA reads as TGTGCCAGCTCACTCGGGACAGGGGGTCAGCCCCAGCATTTT. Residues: CASSLGTGGQPQHF. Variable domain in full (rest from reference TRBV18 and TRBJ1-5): NAGVMQNPRHLVRRRGQEARLRCSPMKGHSHVYWYRQLPEEGLKFMVYLQKENIIDESGMPKERFSAEFPKEGPSILRIQQVVRGDSAAYFCASSLGTGGQPQHFGDGTRLSIL.

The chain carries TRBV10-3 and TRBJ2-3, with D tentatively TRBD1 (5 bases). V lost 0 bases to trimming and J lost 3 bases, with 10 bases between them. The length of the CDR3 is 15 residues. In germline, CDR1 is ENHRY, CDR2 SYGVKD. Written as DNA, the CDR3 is TGTGCCATCAGTGAGTCAGGGGCGCGTACAGATACGCAGTATTTT. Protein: CAISESGARTDTQYF.

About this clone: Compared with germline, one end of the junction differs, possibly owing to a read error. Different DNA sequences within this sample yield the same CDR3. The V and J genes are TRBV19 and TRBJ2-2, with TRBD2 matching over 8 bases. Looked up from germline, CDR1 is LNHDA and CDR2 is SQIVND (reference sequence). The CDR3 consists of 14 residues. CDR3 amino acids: CASSLAVPTGELFF. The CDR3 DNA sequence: TGTGCCAGCTCACTAGCGGTTCCCACCGGGGAGCTGTTCTTT.